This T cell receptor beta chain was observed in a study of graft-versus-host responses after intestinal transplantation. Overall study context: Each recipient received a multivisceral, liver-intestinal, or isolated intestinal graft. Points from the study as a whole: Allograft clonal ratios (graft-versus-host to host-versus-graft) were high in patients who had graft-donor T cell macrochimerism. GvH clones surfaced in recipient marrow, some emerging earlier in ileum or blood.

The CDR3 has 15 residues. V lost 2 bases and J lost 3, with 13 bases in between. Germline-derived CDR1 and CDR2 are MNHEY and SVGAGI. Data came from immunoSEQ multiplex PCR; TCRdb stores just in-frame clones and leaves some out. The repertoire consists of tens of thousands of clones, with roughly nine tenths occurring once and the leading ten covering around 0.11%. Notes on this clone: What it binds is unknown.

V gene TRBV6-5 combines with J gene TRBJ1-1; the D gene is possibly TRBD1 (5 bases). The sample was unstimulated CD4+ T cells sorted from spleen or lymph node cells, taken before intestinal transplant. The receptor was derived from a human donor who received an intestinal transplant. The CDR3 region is CASSYRGGIDTEAFF. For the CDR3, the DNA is TGTGCCAGCAGTTACCGGGGGGGGATCGACACTGAAGCTTTCTTT.